A selection of T cell receptor beta chains follows, all from one sample in a study of T cells after yellow fever vaccination. TCRdb passed the 5' RACE reads through MiXCR, listing each CDR3 protein once. Here the sample spans about 350,000 distinct CDR3 sequences, around 12% being singletons. The input for sequencing was CD4+ T cells sorted from PBMCs, taken 15 days after the yellow fever booster vaccination. The source of these receptors is a man in his late teens or twenties who received the YFV17D yellow fever vaccine. Both conserved end residues are trimmed from each CDR3.

v_gene	len	j_gene	CDR3aa
TRBV7-9	12	TRBJ2-1	ASSSGQGREEQF
TRBV5-1	13	TRBJ2-5	ASSFLAANQETQY
TRBV20-1	12	TRBJ2-5	SDKGPSGVETQY
TRBV7-2	12	TRBJ1-6	ASSLVPGNSPLH
TRBV6-6	10	TRBJ1-4	ASTLGDEKLF
TRBV24-1	12	TRBJ1-1	ATSGAGGSAEAF
TRBV12-3/TRBV12-4	16	TRBJ1-1	ASSFSLRGVSRHTEAF
TRBV11-2	11	TRBJ2-5	ASSLWTRETQY
TRBV7-8	14	TRBJ2-7	ASSLSRGTGASEQY
TRBV12-3/TRBV12-4	10	TRBJ2-3	ATQFGTDTQY
TRBV5-6	13	TRBJ1-6	ASSPEGAYNSPLH
TRBV6-6	13	TRBJ2-2	ASSLDRGRAGELF
TRBV18	13	TRBJ2-1	ASSPQARTTNEQF
TRBV19	11	TRBJ2-3	ASRMADTDTQY
TRBV11-3	12	TRBJ2-1	ASSLSGGAGEQF
TRBV6-2/TRBV6-3	10	TRBJ1-2	ASGAGRLGYT
TRBV12-3/TRBV12-4	13	TRBJ2-3	ASSWGGSYTDTQY
TRBV6-6	11	TRBJ2-3	ASGPPTGNTQY
TRBV10-3	13	TRBJ1-2	AIRPRGGQAYGYT
TRBV6-5	9	TRBJ1-2	ASKDRGGYT
TRBV5-1	14	TRBJ1-1	ASSFLAGSANTEAF
TRBV10-3	13	TRBJ2-5	AISSSDRNQETQY
TRBV5-4	12	TRBJ1-2	ASSSGQGSYGYT
TRBV4-3	12	TRBJ1-4	ASSLLLYNEKLF
TRBV2	10	TRBJ2-1	ASSDLRGDKF
TRBV20-1	13	TRBJ1-3	SASDRFDRGNTIY
TRBV5-6	9	TRBJ2-1	ASTLYNEQF
TRBV30	13	TRBJ1-1	AWSEDPQRYTEAF
TRBV7-9	13	TRBJ2-7	ASSHSDRGFYEQY
TRBV7-6	14	TRBJ2-3	ASSRTGQPSTDTQY
TRBV20-1	9	TRBJ2-3	SRGFADTQY
TRBV6-5	13	TRBJ1-5	ASRKDDRGHQPQH
TRBV7-3	15	TRBJ2-1	ASSPRTSGAVGNEQF
TRBV24-1	11	TRBJ2-1	ATRGTYYNEQF
TRBV5-1	12	TRBJ1-4	ASSLDGGGEKLF
TRBV3-1	13	TRBJ2-3	ASSQEPLVPDTQY
TRBV10-3	13	TRBJ2-1	AIALTSGGTDEQF
TRBV4-3	13	TRBJ2-5	ASSQDLRDRETQY
TRBV12-5	12	TRBJ2-1	ASGLGRVYNEQF
TRBV12-3/TRBV12-4	13	TRBJ2-1	ASSPPDPVFDEQF
TRBV6-5	15	TRBJ1-6	ASSFTGRDSYNSPLH
TRBV28	14	TRBJ2-2	ASSLLRQTNIGELF
TRBV4-1	13	TRBJ1-3	ASSHLGAVPDTIY
TRBV19	10	TRBJ2-1	ASSIPPNEQF
TRBV7-8	14	TRBJ1-1	ASSSGPGRTSSEAF
TRBV7-2	11	TRBJ2-4	ASSLDRGHIQY
TRBV19	12	TRBJ1-1	ATIWTGRFTEAF
TRBV5-4	13	TRBJ1-1	ASSSSTGGNTEAF